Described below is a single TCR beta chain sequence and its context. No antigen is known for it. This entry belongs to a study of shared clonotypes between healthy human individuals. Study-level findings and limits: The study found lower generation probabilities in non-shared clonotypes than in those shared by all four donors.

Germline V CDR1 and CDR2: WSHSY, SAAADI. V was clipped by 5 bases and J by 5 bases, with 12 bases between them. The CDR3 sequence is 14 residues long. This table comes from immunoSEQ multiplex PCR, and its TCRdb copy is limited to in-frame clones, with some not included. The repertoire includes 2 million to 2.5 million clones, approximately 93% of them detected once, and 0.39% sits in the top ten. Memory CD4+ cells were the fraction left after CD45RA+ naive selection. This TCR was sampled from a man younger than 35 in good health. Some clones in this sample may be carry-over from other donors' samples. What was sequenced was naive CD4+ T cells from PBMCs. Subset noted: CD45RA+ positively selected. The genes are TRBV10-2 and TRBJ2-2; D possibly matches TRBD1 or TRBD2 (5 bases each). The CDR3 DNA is TGCGCCAGCAGTCCATCGGGGCTAACCGGGGAGCTGTTTTTT. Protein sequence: CASSPSGLTGELFF.